Below, 11 T cell receptor beta chains from the same sample are listed, as sequenced in a study of blood T cell repertoires in COVID-19. Clones were read by immunoSEQ multiplex PCR, and TCRdb kept only the in-frame ones, dropping some. The sample has about 250,000 clones; 65% to 90% are singletons. The source material was peripheral blood. The receptors derive from a man aged 50-59 years with COVID-19, enrolled during active disease.

This chain uses TRBV7-9 with TRBJ2-7, with a weak D call TRBD2 (5 bases). From germline, CDR1 is SEHNR and CDR2 FQNEAQ (reference sequence). V lost 1 base and J lost 6, with 7 bases in between. The CDR3 covers 12 residues. The CDR3 sequence is CASSLEGVEQYF. The CDR3 DNA sequence: TGTGCCAGCAGCTTAGAGGGAGTCGAGCAGTACTTC.

The DNA for the CDR3 is TGTGCCAGCGGACCGTACGGGGGGGGGCAGCCCCAGCATTTT. Translating it yields CASGPYGGGQPQHF. The chain uses TRBV27 and TRBJ1-5; a weak D match, TRBD1 (5 bases). Trimming took off 8 bases at V and 7 bases at J, with 18 bases between the two ends. Germline assignment: CDR1 MNHEY and CDR2 SMNVEV (reference sequence). The CDR3 has 14 amino acids.

Concerning this clone: Other DNA sequences in the same sample also yield this CDR3. The chain carries TRBV7-6 and TRBJ2-7, with D maybe TRBD1 (6 bases). The germline V gene encodes CDR1 SGHVS and CDR2 FNYEAQ. Trimming stripped 5 bases from V and 0 bases from J, with 14 bases between. The CDR3 sequence is 15 residues long. In DNA form, the CDR3 reads TGTGCCAGCAGCCTTGCTACGGACAGCTCCTACGAGCAGTACTTC. This gives the protein CASSLATDSSYEQYF.

The chain combines TRBV19 with TRBJ2-5; 12 bases line up with TRBD2. Germline trimming cut 5 bases from V and 5 bases from J; bases unmatched to any gene: 3. The germline V gene encodes CDR1 LNHDA and CDR2 SQIVND (reference sequence). The CDR3 sequence is 14 residues long. DNA of the CDR3: TGTGCCAGTAGTCCCACTAGCGGGGGGGAGACCCAGTACTTC. Protein: CASSPTSGGETQYF.

V usage is TRBV15 and J usage is TRBJ1-6; unclear D gene. V was trimmed by 1 base and J by 12 bases, leaving 10 bases between them. The CDR3 sequence is 13 residues long. CDR1 is LNHNV, CDR2 YYDKDF, per germline (reference sequence). CDR3 region: CATSRVPHGPLHF. The CDR3 DNA is TGTGCCACCAGCAGAGTCCCCCACGGACCCCTCCACTTT.

The J gene is TRBJ2-7, the V gene TRBV2, with 8 bases identical to TRBD2. This CDR3 has 15 residues. After removal of 4 bases from V and 5 bases from J, the junction contained 10 bases not matched to a gene. Germline V lookup: CDR1 SNHLY, CDR2 FYNNEI. CDR3 DNA sequence: TGTGCCAGCAGTGGGAGTAGCGGGGTTCTCGACGAGCAGTACTTC. Translating it yields CASSGSSGVLDEQYF.

The chain combines TRBV5-6 with TRBJ2-1, with D tentatively TRBD2 (6 bases). Germline V gene lookup returns CDR1 SGHDT and CDR2 YYEEEE. Trimming left V 1 base short and J 2 bases short, with 10 bases between. This CDR3 comprises 15 residues. This CDR3 is CASSLRRGPYNEQFF. The CDR3 DNA sequence: TGTGCCAGCAGCTTGAGGCGGGGACCCTACAATGAGCAGTTCTTC.

V gene TRBV14 combines with J gene TRBJ1-2; possible D gene TRBD1, 5 bases. Trimming took 1 base from V and 2 from J, leaving 11 bases between them. The CDR3 has 15 amino acids. Germline V gene sequence: CDR1 SGHDN, CDR2 FVKESK. This CDR3 is CASSQVEGWNYGYTF. The CDR3 DNA follows: TGTGCCAGCAGCCAAGTGGAGGGGTGGAACTATGGCTACACCTTC.

With regard to this clone: At one of its ends the junction is not consistent with the germline gene, which may arise from a read error. The chain links TRBV18 to TRBJ2-7; TRBD2 might be the D (5 bases). This CDR3 comprises 13 residues. Germline-derived CDR1 and CDR2 are KGHSH and LQKENI. The CDR3 region has the DNA TGTGCCAGCTCACGAGCGGAGGCGGAGGAGCCCGTCTTC. It encodes CASSRAEAEEPVF.

This chain joins TRBV7-2 and TRBJ1-1; TRBD1 aligns across 12 bases. With V trimmed by 2 bases and J by 4 bases, 2 bases remained unmatched. This CDR3 comprises 15 residues. In germline, CDR1 is SGHTA, CDR2 FQGNSA. In DNA form, the CDR3 reads TGTGCCAGCAGCTTATGGGGACAGGGGGCCACTGAAGCTTTCTTT. Its protein product is CASSLWGQGATEAFF.

V and J are TRBV4-3 and TRBJ1-1, with D perhaps TRBD1 (6 bases). This CDR3 is 14 amino acids long. Per germline, CDR1 LGHNA and CDR2 YSLEER. V was trimmed by 5 bases and J by 0 bases, leaving 10 bases between them. This CDR3 is CASSAPGVNTEAFF. The CDR3 DNA reads TGCGCCAGCAGCGCCCCAGGGGTGAACACTGAAGCTTTCTTT.